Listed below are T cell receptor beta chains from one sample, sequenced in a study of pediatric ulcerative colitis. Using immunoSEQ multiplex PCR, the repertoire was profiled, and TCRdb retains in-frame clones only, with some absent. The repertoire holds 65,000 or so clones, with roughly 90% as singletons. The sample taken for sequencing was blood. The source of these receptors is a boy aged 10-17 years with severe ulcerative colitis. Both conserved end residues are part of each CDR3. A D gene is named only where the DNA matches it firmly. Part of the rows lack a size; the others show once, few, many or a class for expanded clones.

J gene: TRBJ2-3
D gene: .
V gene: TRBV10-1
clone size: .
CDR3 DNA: TGCGCCAGCAGTGAGTCCTGGGGCAGGGACACAGATACGCAGTATTTT
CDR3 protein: CASSESWGRDTDTQYF

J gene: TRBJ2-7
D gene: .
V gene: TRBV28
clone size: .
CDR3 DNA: TGTGCCAGCAGTTTCCCGTCACTAGAGTCGCTCAAGGAGCAGTACTTC
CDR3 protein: CASSFPSLESLKEQYF

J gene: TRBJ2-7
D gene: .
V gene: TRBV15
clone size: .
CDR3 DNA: TGTGCCACCACAGAAGGATACGAGCAGTACTTC
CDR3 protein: CATTEGYEQYF

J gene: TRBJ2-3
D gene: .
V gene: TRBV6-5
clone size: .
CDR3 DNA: TGTGCCAGCAGTTACTCGGGGGGAGGCACAGATACGCAGTATTTT
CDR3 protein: CASSYSGGGTDTQYF

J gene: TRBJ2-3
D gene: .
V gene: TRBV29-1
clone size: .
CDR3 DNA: TGCAGCGTTGATGTCGGAACTAGCACAGATACGCAGTATTTT
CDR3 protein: CSVDVGTSTDTQYF

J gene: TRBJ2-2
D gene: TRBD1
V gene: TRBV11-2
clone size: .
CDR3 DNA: TGTGCCAGCAGCGAGGACAGGAAGAACACCGGGGAGCTGTTTTTT
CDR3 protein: CASSEDRKNTGELFF

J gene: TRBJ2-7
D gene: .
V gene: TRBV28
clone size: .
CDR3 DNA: TGTGCCAGCAGTCTCCTCCGAGGGTACGAGCAGTACTTC
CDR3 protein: CASSLLRGYEQYF

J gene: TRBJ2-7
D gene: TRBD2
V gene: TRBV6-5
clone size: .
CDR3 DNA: TGTGCCAGCAGCTTAACTAGCGGGTCCTACGAGCAGTACTTC
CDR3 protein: CASSLTSGSYEQYF

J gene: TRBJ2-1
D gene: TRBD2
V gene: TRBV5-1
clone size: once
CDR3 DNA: TGCGCCAGCAGCACGGGACTAACCCTTTACAATGAGCAGTTCTTC
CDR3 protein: CASSTGLTLYNEQFF

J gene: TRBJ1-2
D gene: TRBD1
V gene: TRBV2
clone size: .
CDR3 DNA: TGTGCCAGCAGTGAGAACAGGGGGGATGGCTACACCTTC
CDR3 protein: CASSENRGDGYTF

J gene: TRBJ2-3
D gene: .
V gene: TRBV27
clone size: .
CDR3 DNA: TGTGCCAGCACAAGCACAGATACGCAGTATTTT
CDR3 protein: CASTSTDTQYF

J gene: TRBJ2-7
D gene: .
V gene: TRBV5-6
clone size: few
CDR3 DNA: TGTGCCAGCAGCTTGGGACAGGACTACGAGCAGTACTTC
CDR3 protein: CASSLGQDYEQYF

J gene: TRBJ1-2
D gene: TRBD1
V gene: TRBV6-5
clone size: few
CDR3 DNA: TGTGCCAGCAGAACTTTTTGGGACAGCTATGGCTACACCTTC
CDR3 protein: CASRTFWDSYGYTF

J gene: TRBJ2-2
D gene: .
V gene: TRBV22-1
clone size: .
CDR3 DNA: TGTCCTGGGAGCACCCCCGGGACGACAAAGTTGGACACCGGGGAGCTGTTTTTT
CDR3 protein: CPGSTPGTTKLDTGELFF

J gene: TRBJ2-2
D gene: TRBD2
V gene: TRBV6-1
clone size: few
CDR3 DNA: TGTGCCAGCAGTGAACTAGCGGCCAGCACCGGGGAGCTGTTTTTT
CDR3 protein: CASSELAASTGELFF

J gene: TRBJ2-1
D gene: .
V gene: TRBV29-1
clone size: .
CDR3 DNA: TGCAGCGTTGCAGCGCCGGACCACAATGAGCAGTTCTTC
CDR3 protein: CSVAAPDHNEQFF

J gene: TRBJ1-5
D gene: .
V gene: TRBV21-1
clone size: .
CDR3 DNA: TGTGCCAGCCCCCGAGGCAATCAGCCCCAGCATTTT
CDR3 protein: CASPRGNQPQHF

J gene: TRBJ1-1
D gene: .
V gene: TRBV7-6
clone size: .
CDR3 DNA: TGTGCCAGCAGCTTACAATTAGAGGGTGAAGCTTTCTTT
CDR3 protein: CASSLQLEGEAFF

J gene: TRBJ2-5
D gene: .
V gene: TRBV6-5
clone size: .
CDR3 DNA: TGTGCCAGCAGTTCAGCAGGACAGTGGGGGACAGAGACCCAGTACTTC
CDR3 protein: CASSSAGQWGTETQYF

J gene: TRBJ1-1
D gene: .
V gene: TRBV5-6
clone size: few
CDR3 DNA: TGTGCCAGCAGCGGAGCAGGGTACACTGAAGCTTTCTTT
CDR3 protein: CASSGAGYTEAFF

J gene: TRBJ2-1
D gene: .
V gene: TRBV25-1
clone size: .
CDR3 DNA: TGTGCCAGCAGTGATGGTGGTGAGCAGTTCTTC
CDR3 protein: CASSDGGEQFF

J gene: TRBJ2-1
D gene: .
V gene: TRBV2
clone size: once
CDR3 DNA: TGTGCCAGCAGTGGACTAAGCAATGAGCAGTTCTTC
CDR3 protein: CASSGLSNEQFF

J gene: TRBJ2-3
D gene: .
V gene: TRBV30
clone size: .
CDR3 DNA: TGTGCCTGGGGATTCGGAGATACGCAGTATTTT
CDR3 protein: CAWGFGDTQYF

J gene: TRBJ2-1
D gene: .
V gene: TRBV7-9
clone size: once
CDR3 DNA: TGTGCCAGCAGCTTAGGACCCGGGTGGAATGAGCAGTTCTTC
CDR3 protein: CASSLGPGWNEQFF

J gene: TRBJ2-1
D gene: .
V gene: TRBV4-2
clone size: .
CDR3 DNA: TGTGCCAGCAGCCAATTTACGGCTAGCGAGTACAATGAGCAGTTCTTC
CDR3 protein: CASSQFTASEYNEQFF

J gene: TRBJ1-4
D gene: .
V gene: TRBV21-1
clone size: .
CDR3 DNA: TGTGCCAGCAGCAACGAGGACCGGGACAGCGTTAATGAAAAACTGTTTTTT
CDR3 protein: CASSNEDRDSVNEKLFF

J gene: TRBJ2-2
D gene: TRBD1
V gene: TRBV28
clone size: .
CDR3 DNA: TGTGCCAGCGTACAGGGGGCGAACACCGGGGAGCTGTTTTTT
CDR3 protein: CASVQGANTGELFF

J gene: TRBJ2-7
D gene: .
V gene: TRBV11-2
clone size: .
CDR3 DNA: TGTGCCAGCAGCTTATTCGTTACCTACGAGCAGTACTTC
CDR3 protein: CASSLFVTYEQYF

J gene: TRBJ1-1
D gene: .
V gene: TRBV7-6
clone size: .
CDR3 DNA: TGTGCCAGCAGCTTACTCCCAACGACTGAAGCTTTCTTT
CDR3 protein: CASSLLPTTEAFF

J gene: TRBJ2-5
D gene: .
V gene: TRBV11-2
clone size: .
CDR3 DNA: TGTGCCAGCAGCCCCACGCGGCTAGGACCAGAGACCCAGTACTTC
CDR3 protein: CASSPTRLGPETQYF

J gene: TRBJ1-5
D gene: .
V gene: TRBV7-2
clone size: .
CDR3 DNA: TGTGCCAGCAGCTTAGCGTTTTCCGGGCAGCCCCAGCATTTT
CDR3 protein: CASSLAFSGQPQHF

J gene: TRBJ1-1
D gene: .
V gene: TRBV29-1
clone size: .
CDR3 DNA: TGCAGCGTGCTGGGACACTTCATGAACACTGAAGCTTTCTTT
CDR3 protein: CSVLGHFMNTEAFF

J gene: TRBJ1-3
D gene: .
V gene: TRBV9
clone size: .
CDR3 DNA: TGTGCCAGCAGCGTAGAGCCGAGAGGGTCGGCAGGGGACAACACCATATATTTT
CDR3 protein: CASSVEPRGSAGDNTIYF

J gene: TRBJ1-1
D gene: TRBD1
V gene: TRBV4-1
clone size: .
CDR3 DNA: TGCGCCAGCGGACAACAGGGGGTCACTGAAGCTTTCTTT
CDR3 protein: CASGQQGVTEAFF

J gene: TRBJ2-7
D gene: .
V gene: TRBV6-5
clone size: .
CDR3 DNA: TGTGCCACCAGAAGGGGGGCTTGGTCCGAGCAGTACTTC
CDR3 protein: CATRRGAWSEQYF

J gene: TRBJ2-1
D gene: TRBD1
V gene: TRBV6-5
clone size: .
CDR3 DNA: TGTGCCAGCAGTTCAACAGGGGGCCATGAGCAGTTCTTC
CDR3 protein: CASSSTGGHEQFF

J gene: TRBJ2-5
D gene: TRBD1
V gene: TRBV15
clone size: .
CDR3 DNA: TGTGCCACCAGCAGGCTTCAGTTCGGGACAGAACAAGAGACCCAGTACTTC
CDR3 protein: CATSRLQFGTEQETQYF

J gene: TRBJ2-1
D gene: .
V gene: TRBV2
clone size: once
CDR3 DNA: TGTGCCAGCAGCCTCAGACATGGACCGAGAAACAATGAGCAGTTCTTC
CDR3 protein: CASSLRHGPRNNEQFF

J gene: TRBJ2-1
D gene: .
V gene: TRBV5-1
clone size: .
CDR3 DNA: TGCGCCAGCAGCTTGGCCCCGGCCACCTCCTACAATGAGCAGTTCTTC
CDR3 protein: CASSLAPATSYNEQFF

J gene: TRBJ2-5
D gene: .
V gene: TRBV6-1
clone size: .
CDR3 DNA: TGTGCCAGCAGTATCTCACGGGCGGAGACCCAGTACTTC
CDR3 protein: CASSISRAETQYF

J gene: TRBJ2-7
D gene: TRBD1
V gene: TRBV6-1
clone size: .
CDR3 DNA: TGTGCCAGCAGTGAATTAAGGACAGGGGGCGCCGAGCAGTACTTC
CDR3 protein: CASSELRTGGAEQYF

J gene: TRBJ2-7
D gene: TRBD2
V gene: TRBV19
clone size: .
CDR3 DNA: TGTGCCAGTAGTATCGGCGGGAGGACCTACGAGCAGTACTTC
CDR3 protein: CASSIGGRTYEQYF

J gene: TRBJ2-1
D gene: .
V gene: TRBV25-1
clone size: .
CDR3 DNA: TGTGCCAGCAGTGCCCGGGAGAACAATGAGCAGTTCTTC
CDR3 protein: CASSARENNEQFF

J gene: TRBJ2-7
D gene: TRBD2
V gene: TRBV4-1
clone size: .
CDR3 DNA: TGCGCCAGCAGCCATCCTGGTGCTCTAGCGGGAGCCGACGAGCAGTACTTC
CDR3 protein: CASSHPGALAGADEQYF

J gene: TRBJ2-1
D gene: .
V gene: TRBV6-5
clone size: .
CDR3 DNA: TGTGCCAGCAGGATAGAACAGAACACTGCGCAGTTCTTC
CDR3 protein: CASRIEQNTAQFF

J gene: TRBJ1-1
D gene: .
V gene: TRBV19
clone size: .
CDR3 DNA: TGTGCCAGTACGGGACAAGGGAGCACTGAAGCTTTCTTT
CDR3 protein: CASTGQGSTEAFF

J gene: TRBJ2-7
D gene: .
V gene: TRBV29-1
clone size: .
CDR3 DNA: TGCAGCGTGACCCCAGGTGACTCCTACGAGCAGTACTTC
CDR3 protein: CSVTPGDSYEQYF

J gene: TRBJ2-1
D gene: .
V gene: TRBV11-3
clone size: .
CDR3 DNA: TGTGCCAGCAGCGTCATGGAGACTGAGCAGTTCTTC
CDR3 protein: CASSVMETEQFF

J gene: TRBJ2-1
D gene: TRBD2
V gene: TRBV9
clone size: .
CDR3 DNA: TGTGCCAGCAGCGGATCGCAGGCAGGGAGGGTCGATGAGCAGTTCTTC
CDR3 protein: CASSGSQAGRVDEQFF

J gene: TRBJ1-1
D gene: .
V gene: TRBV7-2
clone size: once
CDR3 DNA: TGTGCCAGCAGCCCTGGAGCACAGCATAATACTGAAGCTTTCTTT
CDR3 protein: CASSPGAQHNTEAFF

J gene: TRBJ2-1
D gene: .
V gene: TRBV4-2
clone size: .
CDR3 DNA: TGTGCCAGCAGCCAATTTCTATTCAATGAGCAGTTCTTC
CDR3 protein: CASSQFLFNEQFF

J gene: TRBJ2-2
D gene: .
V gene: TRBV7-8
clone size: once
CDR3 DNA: TGTGCCAGCACCCACGTGGTGGGGGGCACCGGGGAGCTGTTTTTT
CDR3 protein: CASTHVVGGTGELFF

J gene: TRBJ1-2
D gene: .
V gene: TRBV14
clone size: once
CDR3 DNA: TGTGCCAGCAGCCAAGGGGACACTAACTATGGCTACACCTTC
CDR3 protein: CASSQGDTNYGYTF

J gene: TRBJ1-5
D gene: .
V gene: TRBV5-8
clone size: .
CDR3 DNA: TGTGCCAGCAGCTCCCGGGACGACTCGCTTGGCAATCAGCCCCAGCATTTT
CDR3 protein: CASSSRDDSLGNQPQHF

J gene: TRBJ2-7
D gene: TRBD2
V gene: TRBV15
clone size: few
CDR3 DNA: TGTGCCACCAGCCCTTTAGCGGGAGACCTCTCCTACGAGCAGTACTTC
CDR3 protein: CATSPLAGDLSYEQYF

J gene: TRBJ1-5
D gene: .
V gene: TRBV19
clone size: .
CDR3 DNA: TGTGCCAGTAGGCTAGGCCCCCAGCCCCAGCATTTT
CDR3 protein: CASRLGPQPQHF

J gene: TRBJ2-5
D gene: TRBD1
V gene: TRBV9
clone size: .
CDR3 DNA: TGTGCCAGCTCCTTTACAGGGGAAGAGACCCAGTACTTC
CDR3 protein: CASSFTGEETQYF

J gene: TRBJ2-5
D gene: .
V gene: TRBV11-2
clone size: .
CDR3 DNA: TGTGCCAGCAGGCAGTCGGCGGCGGGAGAGACCCAGTACTTC
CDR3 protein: CASRQSAAGETQYF